Listed here is a single T cell receptor beta chain. Its target is unknown. The data were obtained in a study of cytomegalovirus exposure and HLA in healthy donors. 60 Vbeta and 13 Jbeta primers were used in PCR. Sequencing was performed with immunoSEQ multiplex PCR; in TCRdb, only in-frame clones are kept and a portion is missing. The sample lists approximately 160,000 clones; approximately 80% were seen once. Study-wide results and limits: Most CMV-associated TCR beta chains appeared HLA-restricted in a later analysis. The productive fraction for most TCR beta V segments was about 87% or about 30% in an earlier analysis. Later genetic work tied a missense DCLRE1C variant to beta-chain V and J trimming.

The J segment lost 0 bases and the V segment lost 3 bases, leaving 3 bases of the junction unmatched. Germline CDR1 reads KGHSH; CDR2 reads LQKENI. CDR3 length equals 15 residues. Input material: PBMCs. The chain uses TRBV18 and TRBJ1-2; 8 bases match TRBD1. This clonotype originated in a woman aged 40 to 50 in good health and CMV-seropositive. The DNA of the CDR3 is TGTGCCAGCTCACCGACAGGGGAAACTAACTATGGCTACACCTTC. Amino acid sequence: CASSPTGETNYGYTF.